These 3 T cell receptor beta chains were sequenced from one sample in a study of T cell repertoires in cytomegalovirus infection. Each CDR3 protein gets one entry after TCRdb re-called the reads with MiXCR. Here the sample spans roughly 730,000 distinct CDR3 sequences, about 30% being singletons. These TCRs are of unknown antigen specificity. The material was cultured PBMCs, obtained from culture after CMV antigen stimulation. These receptors all stem from a human donor in good health (CMV status not recorded). Some clones in this sample may be carry-over from other donors' samples.

The chain uses TRBV7-1 and TRBJ2-3, with 8 bases matching TRBD2. TRBV7-1 carries the ORF label, with uncertain function. The CDR3 is made up of 16 amino acids. V lost 6 bases, J lost 2 bases, and 10 bases stayed unmatched. Here the CDR3 reads CASSGSGRIATDTQYF. The CDR3 DNA is TGTGCCAGCAGTGGGAGCGGGAGAATTGCCACAGATACGCAGTATTTT.

This clonotype was recorded at least ten times. V and J are TRBV7-2 and TRBJ1-2; D unclear. With 4 bases removed from V and 4 bases from J, the gap between germline ends came to 16 bases. The CDR3 runs to 15 residues. The V gene's germline CDR1 is SGHTA and CDR2 FQGNSA. In DNA, the CDR3 is TGTGCCAGCAGCTCGCAGGTAGTCGGAGGCTATGGCTACACCTTC. It specifies CASSSQVVGGYGYTF.

Regarding this clonotype: At one end the junction does not follow the germline gene, possibly because of a read error. The chain employs TRBV20-1 and TRBJ1-5; D possibly corresponds to TRBD1 (6 bases). CDR3 length equals 15 residues. Germline V gene lookup returns CDR1 DFQATT and CDR2 SNEGSKA (reference sequence). Written as DNA, the CDR3 is TGCAGTGTTCTACAGGGATCGCTAAGCAATCAGCTCCAGCATTTT. It specifies CSVLQGSLSNQLQHF.